This TCR beta chain was profiled in a study of OX40 agonist ivuxolimab in advanced cancers. Study at large: As their treatment, patients were administered ivuxolimab, an agonistic anti-OX40 (CD134) antibody. Patients were roughly 83% male with ages roughly 20 to 90, mean roughly 55.

A remark on this clone: The antigen remains undetermined.

Deletions cut 8 bases from V and 3 bases from J, with 17 bases between. Germline CDR1 MDHEN, CDR2 SYDVKM. The CDR3 length is 15 residues. The assay was immunoSEQ multiplex PCR, and TCRdb's table has in-frame clones only and misses some. The sample shows 77,000 or so clones, roughly 93% of them seen only once. Whole-study findings and limits: On average, CD8+ T cells had more expanded clones than CD4+. The CD4+ and CD8+ T cells in the blood had expanded clonally by week 6 at 0.1 to 3.0 mg/kg.

This chain uses TRBV28 with TRBJ1-5; maybe TRBD1 (5 bases). The sample here was CD4+ or CD8+ T cells sorted from blood, taken in a trial of the OX40 agonist ivuxolimab. The origin of this receptor is an adult with an advanced solid tumor such as melanoma, head and neck, liver or kidney cancer. The CDR3: CASQKRGGYNQPQHF. In DNA, the CDR3 is TGTGCCAGCCAGAAAAGGGGAGGCTACAATCAGCCCCAGCATTTT.